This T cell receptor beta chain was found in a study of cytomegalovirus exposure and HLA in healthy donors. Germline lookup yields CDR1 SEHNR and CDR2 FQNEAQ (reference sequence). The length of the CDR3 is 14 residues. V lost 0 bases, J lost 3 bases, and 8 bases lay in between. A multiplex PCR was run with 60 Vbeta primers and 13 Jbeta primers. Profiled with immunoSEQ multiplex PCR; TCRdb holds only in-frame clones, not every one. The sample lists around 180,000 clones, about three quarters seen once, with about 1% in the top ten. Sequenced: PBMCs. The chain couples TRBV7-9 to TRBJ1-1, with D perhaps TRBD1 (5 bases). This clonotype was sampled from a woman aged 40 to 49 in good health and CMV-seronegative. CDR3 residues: CASSLAGAHTEAFF. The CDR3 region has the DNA TGTGCCAGCAGCTTAGCAGGGGCGCACACTGAAGCTTTCTTT.